Detailed here is one T cell receptor (beta chain). This specimen belongs to a study of OX40 agonist ivuxolimab in advanced cancers. About the research overall: Enrolled patients in dose escalation had cancers that were hepatocellular carcinoma, melanoma, renal cell or head and neck cancer. Prior therapy, whether anti-PD-1, anti-PD-L1 or anti-CTLA-4, was allowed, and approximately 37% had some. Among those enrolled, mean age was 60 years (range 23 to 79) and less than 90% were male. Patients achieving partial responses numbered three: one hepatocellular carcinoma case and two cutaneous melanoma cases.

Profiled with immunoSEQ multiplex PCR; TCRdb holds only in-frame clones, not every one. The data contain 60,000 to 100,000 clones, roughly 91% of them singletons. The CDR3 has 13 residues. V was trimmed by 2 bases and J by 6 bases, leaving 8 bases between them. CDR1 is SGHTA and CDR2 is FQGNSA in the germline V gene. This receptor was obtained from an adult with an advanced solid tumor such as melanoma, head and neck, liver or kidney cancer. The source material was CD4+ or CD8+ T cells sorted from blood, sampled in a trial of the OX40 agonist ivuxolimab. V usage is TRBV7-2 and J usage is TRBJ1-5; D is undetermined. For the CDR3, the DNA is TGTGCCAGCAGCTTAAGCGTAGGTCAGCCCCAGCATTTT. This translates into CASSLSVGQPQHF.